What follows are 29 T cell receptor beta chains derived from one specimen sequenced in a study of blood T cell repertoires in COVID-19. TCRdb's table, derived via immunoSEQ multiplex PCR, lists solely in-frame clones and lacks some. The sample records around 160,000 clones, around 80% being singletons. Source material: peripheral blood. The receptors here all came from a woman older than 75 with acute or convalescent COVID-19.

J is TRBJ1-4 and V is TRBV20-1, with unresolved D. CDR3 length equals 10 residues. Germline values: CDR1 DFQATT, CDR2 SNEGSKA (reference sequence). V was clipped by 6 bases and J by 4 bases, with 3 bases between them. CDR3 sequence reads: CSAHNEKLFF. DNA of the CDR3: TGCAGTGCCCATAATGAAAAACTGTTTTTT.

The rearrangement links TRBV5-1 to TRBJ1-2, with D uncertain. The CDR3 consists of 13 residues. In germline, CDR1 is SGHRS, CDR2 YFSETQ. Deletions cut 0 bases from V and 5 bases from J, with 8 bases between. CDR3 protein: CASSLGHPYGYTF. Here the CDR3 DNA reads TGCGCCAGCAGCTTGGGACATCCATATGGCTACACCTTC.

This clone was seen a handful of times. The chain combines TRBV11-1 with TRBJ1-1; the D gene is possibly TRBD1 (6 bases). Germline V gene sequence: CDR1 SGHAT, CDR2 FQDESV (reference sequence). The germline V and J ends were trimmed by 1 base and 11 bases, with 14 bases remaining between them. This CDR3 spans 13 amino acids. CDR3 in DNA: TGTGCCAGCAGCTTAGGGCGAACAGGGAGCGCTTTCTTT. Translated, it gives CASSLGRTGSAFF.

J is TRBJ2-7 and V is TRBV29-1; perhaps TRBD1 as D (6 bases). CDR3 length: 11 amino acids. V was cut by 4 bases and J by 3 bases, with 7 bases left in between. CDR1 is SQVTM, CDR2 ANQGSEA, per germline. The CDR3: CSVADSYEQYF. The CDR3 nucleotides read TGCAGCGTTGCGGACAGCTACGAGCAGTACTTC.

The gene calls are TRBV15 and TRBJ1-5; D uncertain. This CDR3 is 13 amino acids long. The V gene's germline CDR1 is LNHNV and CDR2 YYDKDF (reference sequence). Trimming left V 5 bases short and J 13 bases short, with 18 bases between. The CDR3: CATSGPGSALQHF. CDR3 DNA sequence: TGTGCCACCAGCGGGCCGGGGAGTGCATTACAGCATTTT.

This clone was seen a few times. The J gene is TRBJ1-1, the V gene TRBV7-6, with 7 bases that match TRBD1. Trimming took 5 bases from V and 0 from J; bases not matched to a gene: 12. This CDR3 is built from 17 residues. Germline CDR1 and CDR2: SGHVS and FNYEAQ. CDR3 nucleotide sequence: TGTGCCAGCAGCCACGACAGGGCAGGACTCATGAACACTGAAGCTTTCTTT. Translated: CASSHDRAGLMNTEAFF.

The chain combines TRBV2 with TRBJ1-4; D gene uncertain. This CDR3 is 14 amino acids long. Trimming took off 4 bases at V and 4 bases at J, with 10 bases between the two ends. Germline assignment: CDR1 SNHLY and CDR2 FYNNEI. The CDR3 here is CASSVTGLNEKLFF. CDR3 DNA sequence: TGTGCCAGCAGTGTGACGGGTCTTAATGAAAAACTGTTTTTT.

The chain joins TRBV6-1 to TRBJ1-2, with D hard to call. This CDR3 region has 13 residues. Germline V gene data show CDR1 as MNHNS and CDR2 as SASEGT. V was cut by 1 base and J by 4 bases, with 7 bases left in between. The CDR3 nucleotides are TGTGCCAGCAGTGAAGGACAAACCTATGGCTACACCTTC. Its protein product is CASSEGQTYGYTF.

V and J are TRBV10-3 and TRBJ1-1; 12 bases match TRBD1. V lost 5 bases to trimming and J lost 5 bases; unmatched junction nucleotides: 6. The CDR3 sequence is 15 residues long. The V gene's germline CDR1 is ENHRY and CDR2 SYGVKD. CDR3 sequence: CAISTPGQGATEAFF. DNA for the CDR3: TGTGCCATCAGTACACCGGGACAGGGGGCAACTGAAGCTTTCTTT.

The chain uses TRBV2 and TRBJ2-3, with a possible D match to TRBD1 (6 bases). V shed 6 bases and J shed 0 bases, with 10 bases lying between them. This CDR3 spans 14 amino acids. Looked up from germline, CDR1 is SNHLY and CDR2 is FYNNEI. The CDR3 loop is CASSVDRSTDTQYF. The DNA for the CDR3 is TGTGCCAGCAGCGTAGACAGGAGCACAGATACGCAGTATTTT.

This clone was detected only once. This chain joins TRBV6-5 and TRBJ2-2, with TRBD2 matching over 11 bases. Germline V gene sequence: CDR1 MNHEY, CDR2 SVGAGI. The length of the CDR3 is 16 residues. V was clipped by 2 bases and J by 6 bases; unmatched bases: 5. The CDR3 spells CASSYGLAGPAGELFF. The CDR3 DNA sequence: TGTGCCAGCAGTTACGGACTAGCGGGCCCCGCCGGGGAGCTGTTTTTT.

V gene TRBV18 combines with J gene TRBJ1-6; 11 bases align to TRBD1. The CDR3 is made up of 16 amino acids. V lost 3 bases, J lost 9 bases, and 7 bases stayed unmatched. The germline CDR1 and CDR2 sequences are KGHSH and LQKENI. The CDR3 loop reads CASSPGGQGASSPLHF. CDR3 sequence (DNA): TGTGCCAGCTCACCTGGCGGACAGGGGGCCAGTTCACCCCTCCACTTT.

The J gene is TRBJ2-3, the V gene TRBV6-5; D is unclear. V was shortened by 8 bases and J by 2 bases, with 5 bases between the two germline ends. Per the germline V gene, CDR1 is MNHEY and CDR2 is SVGAGI. The length of the CDR3 is 11 residues. In nucleotides, the CDR3 is TGTGCCAGCCGACACACAGATACGCAGTATTTT. It translates to CASRHTDTQYF.

The chain's CDR3 is CSVELAGSFSYEQYF. The DNA for the CDR3 is TGCAGCGTTGAACTTGCGGGAAGCTTCTCCTACGAGCAGTACTTC. The gene calls are TRBV29-1 and TRBJ2-7; D perhaps matches TRBD2 (6 bases). Trimming cost V 2 bases and J 0 bases, with 14 bases left between them. CDR3 size: 15 residues. From germline, CDR1 is SQVTM and CDR2 ANQGSEA.

A remark on this clone: Other DNA sequences in this specimen translate into the identical CDR3. The chain is built from TRBV3-1 (or the pseudogene TRBV3-2) and TRBJ1-2; 11 bases align to TRBD1. Unmatched junction bases numbered 0, after V lost 1 base and J lost 2 bases. In germline, CDR1 is LGHDT, CDR2 YNNKEL (reference sequence). CDR3 length equals 15 residues. DNA of the CDR3: TGTGCCAGCAGCCAAGGGGACAGGGGGAACTATGGCTACACCTTC. Residues: CASSQGDRGNYGYTF.

The genes are TRBV5-1 and TRBJ2-1; D gene unclear. Germline V gives CDR1 SGHRS, CDR2 YFSETQ. Trimming shortened V by 0 bases and J by 6 bases, and 16 bases separated the two germline ends. The CDR3 spans 16 residues. CDR3 in DNA: TGCGCCAGCAGCTTGGGGTTGGCTTTGGCGGTCAATGAGCAGTTCTTC. Protein product: CASSLGLALAVNEQFF. Full variable domain (outside the CDR3, taken from reference TRBV5-1 and TRBJ2-1): KAGVTQTPRYLIKTRGQQVTLSCSPISGHRSVSWYQQTPGQGLQFLFEYFSETQRNKGNFPGRFSGRQFSNSRSEMNVSTLELGDSALYLCASSLGLALAVNEQFFGPGTRLTVL.

V gene TRBV5-1 combines with J gene TRBJ2-7; D possibly corresponds to TRBD1 (5 bases). Germline CDR1 is SGHRS and CDR2 is YFSETQ. V dropped 0 bases and J dropped 9 bases, with 16 bases sitting between them. The CDR3 has 14 residues. The CDR3 protein is CASSLGGLSVGQYF. CDR3 nucleotides: TGCGCCAGCAGCTTGGGGGGCTTAAGTGTTGGGCAGTACTTC.

The chain employs TRBV5-6 and TRBJ1-4, with 8 bases matching TRBD1. Germline loops: CDR1 SGHDT, CDR2 YYEEEE. The CDR3 has 12 residues. After removal of 6 bases from V and 12 bases from J, the junction contained 7 bases not matched to a gene. The DNA of the CDR3 is TGTGCCAGCACCATCAGGGGGCGCGAACTGTTTTTT. Encoded protein: CASTIRGRELFF.

The rearrangement links TRBV5-6 to TRBJ2-3; D may be TRBD2 (7 bases). Trimming took off 0 bases at V and 3 bases at J, with 14 bases between the two ends. Germline CDR1 SGHDT, CDR2 YYEEEE. This CDR3 has 16 amino acids. In DNA, the CDR3 is TGTGCCAGCAGCTTGGTTGGGGGGGCTGTTACAGATACGCAGTATTTT. Protein: CASSLVGGAVTDTQYF.

The chain couples TRBV28 to TRBJ1-1; possible D gene TRBD1, 5 bases. V was clipped by 8 bases and J by 4 bases, with 23 bases between them. The CDR3 sequence is 16 residues long. Germline V gene sequence: CDR1 MDHEN, CDR2 SYDVKM. CDR3 in DNA: TGTGCCAGCCCTCCCGACCCACAGGAGACACCCACTGAAGCTTTCTTT. The encoded protein is CASPPDPQETPTEAFF.

The rearrangement links TRBV7-9 to TRBJ2-1; 8 bases are shared with TRBD2. The V gene's germline CDR1 is SEHNR and CDR2 FQNEAQ (reference sequence). The junction had 10 bases not matched to a gene; V was cut back by 5 bases and J by 4 bases. The CDR3 consists of 16 residues. The CDR3 region has the DNA TGTGCCAGCAGCCTTACCGGGACTAGGCCTTACAATGAGCAGTTCTTC. As protein: CASSLTGTRPYNEQFF.

V gene TRBV2 combines with J gene TRBJ2-1; D possibly corresponds to TRBD1 (6 bases). CDR1 SNHLY and CDR2 FYNNEI come from the germline V gene. The V end lost 1 base, the J end lost 9 bases, and 16 bases lay between the germline ends. This CDR3 contains 15 residues. This CDR3 is CASSEVRAGDGEQFF. Here the CDR3 DNA reads TGTGCCAGCAGTGAAGTTAGGGCAGGGGATGGTGAGCAGTTCTTC. The whole variable domain, remainder taken from reference TRBV2 and TRBJ2-1, is EPEVTQTPSHQVTQMGQEVILRCVPISNHLYFYWYRQILGQKVEFLVSFYNNEISEKSEIFDDQFSVERPDGSNFTLKIRSTKLEDSAMYFCASSEVRAGDGEQFFGPGTRLTVL.

The CDR3 DNA reads TGTGCCAGCTCGACGAATAGGGGGCATTACGAGCAGTACTTC. It is translated as CASSTNRGHYEQYF. This chain connects TRBV3-1 (or the pseudogene TRBV3-2) to TRBJ2-7; 7 nucleotides align to TRBD1. The germline V gene encodes CDR1 LGHDT and CDR2 YNNKEL (reference sequence). The V segment lost 8 bases and the J segment 4 bases; nucleotides outside the gene matches: 11. This CDR3 comprises 14 residues.

The V and J genes are TRBV19 and TRBJ2-2; D may be TRBD1 (5 bases). Trimming left V 2 bases short and J 5 bases short, with 9 bases between. The germline V gene encodes CDR1 LNHDA and CDR2 SQIVND (reference sequence). This CDR3 has 14 residues. The CDR3 sequence is CASSIQGKTGELFF. CDR3 coding DNA: TGTGCCAGTAGTATACAGGGAAAAACCGGGGAGCTGTTTTTT.

This clone was seen just once. The rearrangement joins TRBV5-1 to TRBJ2-7, with 7 bases identical to TRBD1. The CDR3 is 15 amino acids. Germline-derived CDR1 and CDR2 are SGHRS and YFSETQ. Unmatched junction bases numbered 8, after V lost 0 bases and J lost 5 bases. CDR3 in amino acids: CASSLVGTEGHEQYF. CDR3 bases: TGCGCCAGCAGCTTGGTCGGGACAGAAGGCCACGAGCAGTACTTC.

This clone was observed once. The V gene is TRBV11-2, the J gene TRBJ2-7, with TRBD1 identical over 10 bases. CDR3 length: 16 residues. The trim removed 1 base at V and 6 bases at J, leaving 9 bases unmatched. The germline V gene encodes CDR1 SGHAT and CDR2 FQNNGV. CDR3 bases: TGTGCCAGCAGCTTAGGTCCCGGGACAGGGGTTGGCGAGCAGTACTTC. It translates to CASSLGPGTGVGEQYF. The full variable domain, its missing parts supplied by reference TRBV11-2 and TRBJ2-7, is EAGVAQSPRYKIIEKRQSVAFWCNPISGHATLYWYQQILGQGPKLLIQFQNNGVVDDSQLPKDRFSAERLKGVDSTLKIQPAKLEDSAVYLCASSLGPGTGVGEQYFGPGTRLTVT.

The gene calls are TRBV29-1 and TRBJ2-1, with no clear D. This CDR3 has 12 amino acids. The germline CDR1 and CDR2 sequences are SQVTM and ANQGSEA. Trimming took 4 bases from V and 6 from J, leaving 10 bases between them. In nucleotides, the CDR3 is TGCAGCGTTGTCTTCCTCCTCAATGAGCAGTTCTTC. Its translation is CSVVFLLNEQFF.

The chain uses TRBV28 and TRBJ1-1; D unclear. There are 15 residues in the CDR3. The V gene lost 3 bases and the J gene lost 0 bases, with 11 bases spanning the gap. CDR1 and CDR2 from the germline V gene are MDHEN and SYDVKM. CDR3 in DNA: TGTGCCAGCAGTTTGGGAGGGAGCATGAACACTGAAGCTTTCTTT. Encoded protein: CASSLGGSMNTEAFF.

This chain connects TRBV15 to TRBJ2-3; a possible D gene is TRBD1 (6 bases). This CDR3 spans 15 amino acids. Germline CDR1 is LNHNV and CDR2 is YYDKDF (reference sequence). Between the trimmed V and J ends, which lost 1 base and 5 bases, there was a span of 13 bases. The CDR3 sequence: CATSRVQGGLDTQYF. CDR3 nucleotide sequence: TGTGCCACCAGCAGAGTACAGGGTGGGTTAGATACGCAGTATTTT.